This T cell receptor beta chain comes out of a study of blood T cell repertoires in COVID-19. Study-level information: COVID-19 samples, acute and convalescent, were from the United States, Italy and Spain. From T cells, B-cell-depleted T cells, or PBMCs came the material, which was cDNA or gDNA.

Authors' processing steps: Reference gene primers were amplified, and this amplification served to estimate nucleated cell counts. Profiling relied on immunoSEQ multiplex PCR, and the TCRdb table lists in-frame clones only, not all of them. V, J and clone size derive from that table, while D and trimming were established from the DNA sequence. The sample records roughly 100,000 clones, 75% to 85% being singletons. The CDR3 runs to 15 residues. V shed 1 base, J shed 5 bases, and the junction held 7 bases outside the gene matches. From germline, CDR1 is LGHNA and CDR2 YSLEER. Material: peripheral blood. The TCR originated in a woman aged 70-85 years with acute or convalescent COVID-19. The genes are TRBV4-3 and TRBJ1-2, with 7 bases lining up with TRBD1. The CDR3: CASSQVWDSRYGYTF. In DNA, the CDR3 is TGCGCCAGCAGCCAAGTCTGGGACAGCAGATATGGCTACACCTTC.